This T cell receptor beta chain was sequenced in a study of blood T cell repertoires in COVID-19. Looking at the study overall: Sources were T cells, B-cell-depleted T cells, or PBMCs; the material itself was cDNA or gDNA.

Per the authors' pipeline: Quantification of nucleated cells was approximated via reference gene primer amplification. Clones were sequenced by immunoSEQ multiplex PCR, and TCRdb holds only the in-frame ones, with some missing. The DNA was the basis for D and trimming; V, J and clone size are from that table. The table shows about 240,000 clones, with about nine tenths occurring only once. The CDR3 loop spans 15 amino acids. Unmatched junction bases numbered 4, after V lost 3 bases and J lost 0 bases. Germline lookup yields CDR1 LNHDA and CDR2 SQIVND (reference sequence). The chain employs TRBV19 and TRBJ2-7, with TRBD2 identical over 8 bases. Sample: peripheral blood. The receptor's source is a man in his sixties who had recovered from COVID-19. CDR3: CASSIRGGSSYEQYF. As DNA, the CDR3 is TGTGCCAGTAGTATCCGGGGGGGCTCCTCCTACGAGCAGTACTTC.